Many counts were recorded for the clone carrying this T cell receptor (beta chain). As yet, its antigen is unknown. The data belong to a study of beta chain features in type 1 diabetes. About the research overall: The patient and healthy donor groups were comparable for age, gender and cell yields. Study-wide points: Type 1 diabetes patients had moderately but significantly shorter TCRB CDR3s in all four CD4+ subsets. PCR might show a preference for shorter templates, equally across patients and controls.

Per germline, CDR1 ENHRY and CDR2 SYGVKD. The V and J ends lost 11 bases and 10 bases, in that order; junction bases with no gene match: 10. The CDR3 runs 11 residues. Expressed TCRB transcripts got sequenced, as all isolated RNA was reverse transcribed. Clones were read by immunoSEQ multiplex PCR, and TCRdb kept only the in-frame ones, dropping some. Of some 190,000 clones in the sample, 6.5% to 9.5% were seen once. Sequenced input: central memory CD4+ T cells from blood. This receptor was identified in a woman aged 40-49 years with type 1 diabetes. This chain joins TRBV10-3 and TRBJ1-2, with 7 bases identical to TRBD1. The CDR3 region has the DNA TGTGCCGTCGGACAGGAGAGTTACTACACCTTC. Protein sequence: CAVGQESYYTF.